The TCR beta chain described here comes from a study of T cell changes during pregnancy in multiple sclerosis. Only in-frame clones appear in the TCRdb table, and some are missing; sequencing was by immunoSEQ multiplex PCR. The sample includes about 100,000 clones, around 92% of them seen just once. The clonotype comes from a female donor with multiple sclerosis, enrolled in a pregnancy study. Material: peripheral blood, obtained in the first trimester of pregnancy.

CDR3 sequence reads: CASSFRLVVNTEAFF. CDR3 nucleotide sequence: TGTGCCAGCAGTTTTCGTCTAGTTGTAAACACTGAAGCTTTCTTT. The V and J genes are TRBV28 and TRBJ1-1; D gene uncertain. The germline V gene has CDR1 MDHEN and CDR2 SYDVKM. Trimming took off 3 bases at V and 2 bases at J, with 13 bases between the two ends. The CDR3 is 15 residues long.